These T cell receptor beta chains were read from a single sample in a study of shared T cell receptors in the human thymus. Generated by immunoSEQ multiplex PCR, the TCRdb table keeps only in-frame clones and is missing some. Of hundreds of thousands of clones in the sample, more than 75% were seen once. This same sample was also part of a study on human thymus T cells.

The specimen was thymocytes. Receptors originate from a boy younger than two with a congenital heart defect. Each CDR3 is given with its conserved first and last residue. Fields, in order: V gene, clone size, J gene, D gene, CDR3 DNA, CDR3 protein. D genes are given only for firm matches. Rows may omit the clone size; those that give it use once, few, many or a size class.

V gene: TRBV7-2
clone size: .
J gene: TRBJ2-2
D gene: .
CDR3 DNA: TGTGCCAGCAGCTACCGGAGCCCGGCGGCCGGGGAGCTGTTTTTT
CDR3 protein: CASSYRSPAAGELFF

V gene: TRBV28
clone size: .
J gene: TRBJ2-6
D gene: .
CDR3 DNA: TGTGCCAGCAGTTGCTCAGCCCCGGGACACCTCTCTGGGGCCAACGTCCTGACTTTC
CDR3 protein: CASSCSAPGHLSGANVLTF

V gene: TRBV30
clone size: .
J gene: TRBJ2-5
D gene: TRBD2
CDR3 DNA: TGTGCCTGGAATTCGGATAGCGGGAGGGCCGGGGGGACCCAGTACTTC
CDR3 protein: CAWNSDSGRAGGTQYF

V gene: TRBV4-2
clone size: .
J gene: TRBJ2-1
D gene: TRBD1
CDR3 DNA: TGTGCCAGCAGCCATACAGGGGGCCATGGCTACAATGAGCAGTTCTTC
CDR3 protein: CASSHTGGHGYNEQFF

V gene: TRBV7-6
clone size: .
J gene: TRBJ2-1
D gene: TRBD2
CDR3 DNA: TGTGCCAGCAGCTTAGGGACTAGCGGGAGGGCCGGGTACAATGAGCAGTTCTTC
CDR3 protein: CASSLGTSGRAGYNEQFF

V gene: TRBV4-3
clone size: .
J gene: TRBJ2-7
D gene: .
CDR3 DNA: TGCGCCAGCAGCCAAGATCCTGCGGTATCCTACGAGCAGTACTTC
CDR3 protein: CASSQDPAVSYEQYF

V gene: TRBV5-1
clone size: .
J gene: TRBJ2-5
D gene: .
CDR3 DNA: TGCGCCAGCAGCTTGATGGCAGGGGCAGAGACCCAGTACTTC
CDR3 protein: CASSLMAGAETQYF

V gene: TRBV10-2
clone size: .
J gene: TRBJ2-3
D gene: TRBD2
CDR3 DNA: TGCGCCAGCAGTGAGTCGGGACTAGCGGGAGGGCATAGAACAGATACGCAGTATTTT
CDR3 protein: CASSESGLAGGHRTDTQYF

V gene: TRBV27
clone size: .
J gene: TRBJ1-1
D gene: TRBD1
CDR3 DNA: TGTGCCAGCAGTTTATCCTGGGACAGGGAGGACACTGAAGCTTTCTTT
CDR3 protein: CASSLSWDREDTEAFF

V gene: TRBV6-1
clone size: .
J gene: TRBJ2-7
D gene: TRBD1
CDR3 DNA: TGTGCCAGCAGTTCCAAGGGACAGCCCAACTACGAGCAGTACTTC
CDR3 protein: CASSSKGQPNYEQYF

V gene: TRBV27
clone size: .
J gene: TRBJ1-5
D gene: TRBD1
CDR3 DNA: TGTGCCAGCAGCCTACAGGGGCCGCTCGTTAGCAATCAGCCCCAGCATTTT
CDR3 protein: CASSLQGPLVSNQPQHF

V gene: TRBV30
clone size: .
J gene: TRBJ1-1
D gene: TRBD1
CDR3 DNA: TGTGCCTGGAAGACTAGGGGAACAGGGGGAACGGAAGCTTTCTTT
CDR3 protein: CAWKTRGTGGTEAFF

V gene: TRBV19
clone size: .
J gene: TRBJ2-1
D gene: .
CDR3 DNA: TGTGCCAGTAGTCCCCCGGGCGGGAATGAGCAGTTCTTC
CDR3 protein: CASSPPGGNEQFF

V gene: TRBV9
clone size: .
J gene: TRBJ1-1
D gene: .
CDR3 DNA: TGTGCCAGCAGCGTAGTCGGAGGGGTGATGAACACTGAAGCTTTCTTT
CDR3 protein: CASSVVGGVMNTEAFF

V gene: TRBV19
clone size: .
J gene: TRBJ2-2
D gene: TRBD2
CDR3 DNA: TGTGCCAGTACCACACTAGCGGGAGTTCGAGGAGGGGAGCTGTTTTTT
CDR3 protein: CASTTLAGVRGGELFF

V gene: TRBV4-3
clone size: few
J gene: TRBJ2-1
D gene: TRBD2
CDR3 DNA: TGCGCCAGCAGCCAAGGAAAGCTAGCGGGGGCACGGGATGAGCAGTTCTTC
CDR3 protein: CASSQGKLAGARDEQFF

V gene: TRBV18
clone size: .
J gene: TRBJ2-1
D gene: TRBD2
CDR3 DNA: TGTGCCAGCTCACCACCACTAGCGGGAGGGCCTTGGGATGAGCAGTTCTTC
CDR3 protein: CASSPPLAGGPWDEQFF

V gene: TRBV4-2
clone size: few
J gene: TRBJ2-1
D gene: TRBD2
CDR3 DNA: TGTGCCAGCAGCCAGTTTGAGCTAGCGGGACGGAACTCCTACAATGAGCAGTTCTTC
CDR3 protein: CASSQFELAGRNSYNEQFF

V gene: TRBV27
clone size: few
J gene: TRBJ1-2
D gene: TRBD1
CDR3 DNA: TGTGCCAGCAGTACCTCTCGACAGGGGCCGCGAGGCTATGGCTACACCTTC
CDR3 protein: CASSTSRQGPRGYGYTF

V gene: TRBV27
clone size: .
J gene: TRBJ2-7
D gene: .
CDR3 DNA: TGTGCCAGCACCTCCCGGGGGGCCCAATCCTACGAGCAGTACTTC
CDR3 protein: CASTSRGAQSYEQYF

V gene: TRBV10-3
clone size: .
J gene: TRBJ2-7
D gene: TRBD1
CDR3 DNA: TGTGCCATCAGTGAGTCTCCACCCGACAGGGAATCCTACGAGCAGTACTTC
CDR3 protein: CAISESPPDRESYEQYF

V gene: TRBV27
clone size: .
J gene: TRBJ2-1
D gene: .
CDR3 DNA: TGTGCCAGCAGCGGGGACAGGGGGCAGCTAGCGGGAGGGAATGAGCAGTTCTTC
CDR3 protein: CASSGDRGQLAGGNEQFF

V gene: TRBV7-9
clone size: .
J gene: TRBJ1-2
D gene: .
CDR3 DNA: TGTGCCAGCAGCTTAAGCCGAAAGCCCAGGGTGGCCCTGAACTATGGCTACACCTTC
CDR3 protein: CASSLSRKPRVALNYGYTF

V gene: TRBV11-2
clone size: once
J gene: TRBJ2-2
D gene: .
CDR3 DNA: TGTGCCAGCAGCCCCCAGTTGAACCGGGGAGGGCTGTTTTTT
CDR3 protein: CASSPQLNRGGLFF

V gene: TRBV11-3
clone size: once
J gene: TRBJ2-7
D gene: .
CDR3 DNA: TGTGCCAGCAGCTTATTAAGTCCCAGTTGCTACGAGCAGTACTTC
CDR3 protein: CASSLLSPSCYEQYF

V gene: TRBV25-1
clone size: once
J gene: TRBJ2-7
D gene: TRBD1
CDR3 DNA: TGTGCCAGCAGTTGGGACAGTACCTACGAGCAGTACTTC
CDR3 protein: CASSWDSTYEQYF

V gene: TRBV7-8
clone size: .
J gene: TRBJ2-7
D gene: .
CDR3 DNA: TGTGCCAGCAGCTTAGGTTCGGGGGGCGCTACCTACGAGCAGTACTTC
CDR3 protein: CASSLGSGGATYEQYF

V gene: TRBV18
clone size: .
J gene: TRBJ2-3
D gene: TRBD2
CDR3 DNA: TGTGCCAGCTCACCAGACGGGAGGGCCAAGGATACGCAGTATTTT
CDR3 protein: CASSPDGRAKDTQYF

V gene: TRBV28
clone size: .
J gene: TRBJ1-2
D gene: .
CDR3 DNA: TGTGCCAGCAGTGCCGTCAGGCCCTATGGCTACACCTTC
CDR3 protein: CASSAVRPYGYTF

V gene: TRBV30
clone size: .
J gene: TRBJ2-3
D gene: .
CDR3 DNA: TGTGCCTGGAGCTCCCTCCTGGCGGTTAGCACAGATACGCAGTATTTT
CDR3 protein: CAWSSLLAVSTDTQYF

V gene: TRBV5-6
clone size: few
J gene: TRBJ1-1
D gene: .
CDR3 DNA: TGTGCCAGCAGCACCTATCCAGGGAAGAGTGTGAACACTGAAGCTTTCTTT
CDR3 protein: CASSTYPGKSVNTEAFF

V gene: TRBV4-3
clone size: .
J gene: TRBJ2-1
D gene: TRBD2
CDR3 DNA: TGCGCCAGCAGCCACTTCTTTAGCGGGAGAGAGGACAATGAGCAGTTCTTC
CDR3 protein: CASSHFFSGREDNEQFF

V gene: TRBV9
clone size: .
J gene: TRBJ2-5
D gene: .
CDR3 DNA: TGTGCCAGCAGCGCACTAGCGACCCAGTACTTC
CDR3 protein: CASSALATQYF

V gene: TRBV27
clone size: .
J gene: TRBJ2-7
D gene: .
CDR3 DNA: TGTGCCATCGGCCGTGGGCCCTACGAGCAGTACTTC
CDR3 protein: CAIGRGPYEQYF

V gene: TRBV25-1
clone size: once
J gene: TRBJ2-1
D gene: TRBD2
CDR3 DNA: TGTGCCAGCAGCCCTACCCCTCTAGCGGGAGTCAGCAATGAGCAGTTCTTC
CDR3 protein: CASSPTPLAGVSNEQFF

V gene: TRBV25-1
clone size: .
J gene: TRBJ2-1
D gene: .
CDR3 DNA: TGTGCCAGCATGGGGGGGGGCTTGGGAGATTTGACGAATGAGCAGTTCTTC
CDR3 protein: CASMGGGLGDLTNEQFF

V gene: TRBV5-6
clone size: .
J gene: TRBJ2-7
D gene: TRBD1
CDR3 DNA: TGTGCCAGCAGCGGGGACAGGGTCCACTCCTACGAGCAGTACTTC
CDR3 protein: CASSGDRVHSYEQYF

V gene: TRBV6-1
clone size: .
J gene: TRBJ2-7
D gene: .
CDR3 DNA: TGTGCCAGCAGTGAAGTATTGGGGGCGACTAAAGGCTCCTACGAGCAGTACTTC
CDR3 protein: CASSEVLGATKGSYEQYF

V gene: TRBV7-6
clone size: .
J gene: TRBJ2-1
D gene: .
CDR3 DNA: TGTGCCAGCAGCCGAAAGGTACGGAGAAGGTCCTACAATGAGCAGTTCTTC
CDR3 protein: CASSRKVRRRSYNEQFF

V gene: TRBV28
clone size: .
J gene: TRBJ2-7
D gene: TRBD2
CDR3 DNA: TGTGCCAGCAGTTTAAGGGTAGCGGGAGGGGGGGAGGCCTACGAGCAGTACTTC
CDR3 protein: CASSLRVAGGGEAYEQYF

V gene: TRBV4-3
clone size: once
J gene: TRBJ1-3
D gene: .
CDR3 DNA: TGCGCCAGCAGCCTCTCCTCTGGAAACACCATATATTTT
CDR3 protein: CASSLSSGNTIYF

V gene: TRBV27
clone size: .
J gene: TRBJ2-1
D gene: TRBD2
CDR3 DNA: TGTGCCAGCAGTTTGAGGCTAGCGGGTTTGGGTGCGCAGTTCTTC
CDR3 protein: CASSLRLAGLGAQFF

V gene: TRBV5-4
clone size: .
J gene: TRBJ2-7
D gene: .
CDR3 DNA: TGTGCCAGCAGCTTTCAGGCCTACGAGCAGTACTTC
CDR3 protein: CASSFQAYEQYF

V gene: TRBV19
clone size: .
J gene: TRBJ2-5
D gene: TRBD2
CDR3 DNA: TGTGCCAGTAGTTGGACTAGCGAAGTTAGCGGCCAAGAGACCCAGTACTTC
CDR3 protein: CASSWTSEVSGQETQYF

V gene: TRBV4-3
clone size: .
J gene: TRBJ2-7
D gene: .
CDR3 DNA: TGCGCCAGCAGCCAAGAGCTCAGCGTAACCTACGAGCAGTACTTC
CDR3 protein: CASSQELSVTYEQYF

V gene: TRBV4-1
clone size: .
J gene: TRBJ2-7
D gene: TRBD1
CDR3 DNA: TGCGCCAGCAGCCCGACAGGGTCCCCCTACGAGCAGTACTTC
CDR3 protein: CASSPTGSPYEQYF

V gene: TRBV27
clone size: .
J gene: TRBJ1-1
D gene: .
CDR3 DNA: TGTGCCAGCAGTCCCCTACCGTCAGGGAACACTGAAGCTTTCTTT
CDR3 protein: CASSPLPSGNTEAFF

V gene: TRBV7-8
clone size: .
J gene: TRBJ2-7
D gene: TRBD1
CDR3 DNA: TGTGCCAGCAGCAGGGGACAGGGGTACGAGCAGTACTTC
CDR3 protein: CASSRGQGYEQYF

V gene: TRBV2
clone size: .
J gene: TRBJ2-7
D gene: TRBD2
CDR3 DNA: TGTGCCAGCAGTGATAAAGCCCAGGTAACTAGCGGGAGTGCCTACGAGCAGTACTTC
CDR3 protein: CASSDKAQVTSGSAYEQYF

V gene: TRBV5-4
clone size: .
J gene: TRBJ2-3
D gene: TRBD2
CDR3 DNA: TGTGCCAGCAGCCCGACTAGCGGGAGGGCCCGGGATACGCAGTATTTT
CDR3 protein: CASSPTSGRARDTQYF

V gene: TRBV6-1
clone size: .
J gene: TRBJ1-4
D gene: .
CDR3 DNA: TGTGCCAGCAGTGAATTCCGGGGAGACCCTGAGAATGAAAAACTGTTTTTT
CDR3 protein: CASSEFRGDPENEKLFF

V gene: TRBV27
clone size: .
J gene: TRBJ2-5
D gene: TRBD2
CDR3 DNA: TGTGCCAGCTGGAGACTAGCGGGAGGCCAAGAGACCCAGTACTTC
CDR3 protein: CASWRLAGGQETQYF

V gene: TRBV7-6
clone size: .
J gene: TRBJ1-3
D gene: .
CDR3 DNA: TGTGCCAGCAGCTTAGCGCGGGGTCGCCGAAACACCATATATTTT
CDR3 protein: CASSLARGRRNTIYF

V gene: TRBV4-1
clone size: few
J gene: TRBJ1-4
D gene: TRBD1
CDR3 DNA: TGCGCCAGCAGCCCTTCTATCCCCCGGGACAGCGAACTGTTTTTT
CDR3 protein: CASSPSIPRDSELFF

V gene: TRBV30
clone size: .
J gene: TRBJ2-5
D gene: .
CDR3 DNA: TGTGCCTGGAGTGTACACCTCCCACCGGACAAGGGGTGCCAAGAGACCCAGTACTTC
CDR3 protein: CAWSVHLPPDKGCQETQYF

V gene: TRBV6-6
clone size: .
J gene: TRBJ1-5
D gene: .
CDR3 DNA: TGTGCCAGCAGTTACTCGGCAGGGAGGCATCAGCCCCAGCATTTT
CDR3 protein: CASSYSAGRHQPQHF

V gene: TRBV15
clone size: .
J gene: TRBJ2-1
D gene: .
CDR3 DNA: TGTGCCACCAGCAGAGATCCCGCGGCTGAGGGCAATGAGCAGTTCTTC
CDR3 protein: CATSRDPAAEGNEQFF

V gene: TRBV5-4
clone size: .
J gene: TRBJ2-7
D gene: TRBD1
CDR3 DNA: TGTGCCAGCAGCCCACAGGGGGAATTTCCCTACGAGCAGTACTTC
CDR3 protein: CASSPQGEFPYEQYF

V gene: TRBV14
clone size: .
J gene: TRBJ1-1
D gene: .
CDR3 DNA: TGTGCCAGCAGCCAAGATGTTCGGAACACTGAAGCTTTCTTT
CDR3 protein: CASSQDVRNTEAFF